This T cell receptor (gamma chain) was sequenced for a study of intestinal T cells in coeliac disease. Ten to eleven formalin-fixed paraffin-embedded scrolls, each 5 µm thick, supplied each case's genomic DNA. There are 11 residues in the CDR3. From germline, CDR1 is VTNTFY and CDR2 YDVSTARD (reference sequence). J gave up 9 bases and V 0 bases, and 2 bases lay outside the gene matches. By share, this clone ranks as large. The same CDR3 is also encoded by other DNA sequences in this sample. The TRG library came from 150 to 250 ng of biopsy DNA amplified with LymphoTrack primers. TCRdb re-processed the multiplex PCR reads via CATT. The table has under 700 gamma-chain clones, 45% to 60% seen once.

The gene calls are TRGV3 and TRGJ1 or TRGJ2. Specimen: a duodenal biopsy. This sequence was found in a human donor with celiac disease. The CDR3 sequence: CATWDRRKKLF. The CDR3 region has the DNA TGTGCCACCTGGGACAGGCGTAAGAAACTCTTT.